This TCR beta chain emerged from a study of PD-L1 blockade in urothelial cancer. Study summary: Blood was analyzed 3 weeks (second dose) and 6 weeks after treatment start. Median T cell yield from blood was about 150,000. Study-level results: Patients with below-median pretreatment blood clonality survived longer.

Time point described: pretreatment peripheral blood. The germline CDR1 and CDR2 sequences are SGHDN and FVKESK. The V segment lost 1 base and the J segment 8 bases; nucleotides outside the gene matches: 9. The CDR3 totals 16 residues. Comment on this clone: The target antigen is unknown.

Some clones are missing from TCRdb's copy, which holds only in-frame ones; the method was immunoSEQ multiplex PCR. The sample has 84,000 or so clones, about 85% seen once. The clonotype originates from a man aged 60-69 years with urothelial cancer. The source was PBMCs, collected around atezolizumab (anti-PD-L1) treatment. The chain has TRBV14 and TRBJ1-2; 11 bases fit TRBD1. Here the CDR3 DNA reads TGTGCCAGCAGCCAAGTTCTAGGACAGGGGGCTCGGGGCTACACCTTC. Its translation is CASSQVLGQGARGYTF.